The 12 T cell receptor beta chains below were found in one sample sequenced in a study of T-cell reconstitution after alpha-beta-depleted transplantation in children. Molecular barcoding with unique molecular identifiers was used for the TCRbeta library. TCRdb ran MiXCR on the PCR reads and lists one entry per CDR3 protein. The sample has 200,000 to 250,000 distinct CDR3 sequences; roughly a quarter are singletons. This sample comprised PBMCs, obtained before TCRalphabeta/CD19-depleted stem cell transplant. These receptors came from a girl aged 2 to 10 with Fanconi anemia, due to receive a stem cell transplant.

The rearrangement joins TRBV6-5 to TRBJ1-2; D is unresolved. The CDR3 runs 15 residues. V shed 0 bases and J shed 4 bases, with 12 bases lying between them. Germline values: CDR1 MNHEY, CDR2 SVGAGI. The CDR3 region is CASSYSSQGPYGYTF. The CDR3 DNA reads as TGTGCCAGCAGTTACTCGAGTCAAGGCCCCTATGGCTACACCTTC.

This clonotype was counted only a few times. The V and J genes are TRBV5-1 and TRBJ2-5; 10 bases align to TRBD2. The length of the CDR3 is 15 residues. CDR1 is SGHRS and CDR2 is YFSETQ in the germline V gene. V lost 1 base, J lost 1 base, and 1 base stayed unmatched. CDR3 region: CASSLRTSGQETQYF. CDR3 in DNA: TGCGCCAGCAGCTTGCGGACTAGCGGCCAAGAGACCCAGTACTTC.

This clonotype was detected only once. A clone one base away is much larger, so this may be a read error. The chain has TRBV24-1 and TRBJ2-3, with TRBD2 as a possible D gene (6 bases). V gave up 2 bases and J gave up 6 bases, with 11 bases separating them. Per the germline V gene, CDR1 is KGHDR and CDR2 is SFDVKD. There are 14 residues in the CDR3. The CDR3 DNA reads as TGTGCCACCAGTGATTCAGGAGGGGCGGATACGCAGTATTTT. Residues: CATSDSGGADTQYF.

This clonotype came up a few times. The rearrangement joins TRBV29-1 to TRBJ2-1; 8 nucleotides line up with TRBD1. Germline loops: CDR1 SQVTM, CDR2 ANQGSEA. CDR3 length: 12 residues. With 6 bases clipped from V and 15 bases from J, the junction kept 13 bases outside the gene matches. CDR3 residues: CSVRTGIMSRFF. The CDR3 coding sequence is TGCAGCGTGAGGACAGGGATAATGTCGCGGTTCTTC.

The chain employs TRBV5-1 and TRBJ2-1; D ambiguous. Germline CDR1 is SGHRS and CDR2 is YFSETQ. V was pared by 2 bases and J by 10 bases, with 13 bases between. This CDR3 has 13 amino acids. As DNA, the CDR3 is TGCGCCAGCAGCTTAGTCGTATCCACGGAGCAGTTCTTC. The encoded protein is CASSLVVSTEQFF.

V is TRBV10-3 and J is TRBJ2-3; 8 positions agree with TRBD1. CDR3 length: 15 residues. With V trimmed by 3 bases and J by 3 bases, 5 bases remained unmatched. Looked up from germline, CDR1 is ENHRY and CDR2 is SYGVKD. The CDR3 loop reads CAISDETGETDTQYF. CDR3 DNA: TGTGCCATCAGTGATGAGACAGGGGAGACAGATACGCAGTATTTT.

This chain links TRBV12-3 or TRBV12-4 with TRBJ1-2; D is possibly TRBD1 (6 bases). The CDR3 extends over 12 amino acids. Trimming shortened V by 6 bases and J by 8 bases, and 13 bases separated the two germline ends. The CDR3 coding sequence is TGTGCCAGCAGGGGGGCCCCTTCAGGCTACACCTTC. Its translation is CASRGAPSGYTF.

This clonotype showed up many times. The rearrangement links TRBV29-1 to TRBJ2-3; a weak D match, TRBD1 (6 bases). Between the trimmed V and J ends, which lost 3 bases and 1 base, there was a span of 14 bases. CDR3 size: 15 residues. CDR1 SQVTM and CDR2 ANQGSEA come from the germline V gene. CDR3 amino acids: CSVESGAIGTDTQYF. CDR3 DNA: TGCAGCGTTGAGTCAGGGGCTATTGGCACAGATACGCAGTATTTT.

The chain couples TRBV29-1 to TRBJ1-1; 8 bases match TRBD1. The CDR3 has 13 residues. The V gene end was trimmed by 5 bases and the J gene end by 5 bases; junction bases not matched to a gene: 7. Germline loops: CDR1 SQVTM, CDR2 ANQGSEA. This CDR3 reads CSVTTGGRTEAFF. For the CDR3, the DNA is TGCAGCGTTACCACAGGGGGAAGGACTGAAGCTTTCTTT.

The rearrangement joins TRBV12-3 or TRBV12-4 to TRBJ2-1; tentative D call: TRBD2 (5 bases). V was clipped by 11 bases and J by 10 bases, with 18 bases between them. This CDR3 region has 12 residues. CDR3 coding DNA: TGTGCCTTCTGTTTCCCCGGGGTCGAGCAGTTCTTC. Encoded protein: CAFCFPGVEQFF.

This clonotype was picked up a small number of times. This chain links TRBV28 with TRBJ1-1; 8 bases align to TRBD1. The CDR3 is made up of 14 amino acids. The germline gives CDR1 MDHEN, CDR2 SYDVKM. V shed 3 bases and J 4 bases; nucleotides not matched to a gene: 4. CDR3 in amino acids: CASSFAGGRTEAFF. For the CDR3, the DNA is TGTGCCAGCAGTTTTGCAGGGGGCCGCACTGAAGCTTTCTTT. Supplemented by reference TRBV28 and TRBJ1-1, the full variable domain reads DVKVTQSSRYLVKRTGEKVFLECVQDMDHENMFWYRQDPGLGLRLIYFSYDVKMKEKGDIPEGYSVSREKKERFSLILESASTNQTSMYLCASSFAGGRTEAFFGQGTRLTVV.

This clonotype was seen a handful of times. The chain joins TRBV3-1 to TRBJ2-7, with D uncertain. V lost 2 bases to trimming and J lost 3 bases, with 14 bases between them. CDR1 is LGHDT and CDR2 is YNNKEL in the germline V gene (reference sequence). CDR3 length: 15 residues. This CDR3 is CASSQYPSVRYEQYF. For the CDR3, the DNA is TGTGCCAGCAGCCAATACCCGTCTGTCCGCTACGAGCAGTACTTC.